This entry lists 10 T cell receptor beta chains sequenced from one sample in a study of cytomegalovirus exposure and HLA in healthy donors. 60 Vbeta and 13 Jbeta primers were used in PCR. Clones were sequenced by immunoSEQ multiplex PCR, and TCRdb holds only the in-frame ones, with some missing. The table records about 190,000 clones, 85% of them present only once. Material: PBMCs. These receptors all come from a boy aged 2 to 10 in good health and CMV-seronegative.

The chain joins TRBV6-5 to TRBJ2-5; tentative D call: TRBD2 (6 bases). Per germline, CDR1 MNHEY and CDR2 SVGAGI. The CDR3 loop spans 14 amino acids. Trimming left V 6 bases short and J 5 bases short, with 16 bases between. DNA for the CDR3: TGTGCCAGCAGGATGACTAGGCGCGGGGAGACCCAGTACTTC. It encodes CASRMTRRGETQYF.

The gene calls are TRBV27 and TRBJ2-7; TRBD1 aligns across 9 bases. V was clipped by 2 bases and J by 6 bases; unmatched bases: 5. This CDR3 has 14 residues. Germline V lookup: CDR1 MNHEY, CDR2 SMNVEV (reference sequence). CDR3 in amino acids: CASSLNRGPGEQYF. CDR3 in DNA: TGTGCCAGCAGTTTAAACAGGGGGCCTGGCGAGCAGTACTTC.

The genes are TRBV5-5 and TRBJ1-3; TRBD1 is a possible D gene (6 bases). This CDR3 comprises 16 residues. With 3 bases removed from V and 2 bases from J, the gap between germline ends came to 15 bases. The V gene's germline CDR1 is SGHKS and CDR2 YYEKEE (reference sequence). The CDR3 loop reads CASSSTWGGPGNTIYF. DNA of the CDR3: TGTGCCAGCAGCTCCACTTGGGGGGGCCCTGGAAACACCATATATTTT. Filled out from reference TRBV5-5 and TRBJ1-3, the complete variable domain reads DAGVTQSPTHLIKTRGQQVTLRCSPISGHKSVSWYQQVLGQGPQFIFQYYEKEERGRGNFPDRFSARQFPNYSSELNVNALLLGDSALYLCASSSTWGGPGNTIYFGEGSWLTVV.

This clone was seen only once. This sequence joins TRBV7-9 and TRBJ1-5, with 7 bases matching TRBD1. The CDR3 loop spans 15 amino acids. V shed 2 bases and J 4 bases; nucleotides not matched to a gene: 5. Germline V gives CDR1 SEHNR, CDR2 FQNEAQ (reference sequence). CDR3 sequence: CASSLWGTENQPQHF. The CDR3 DNA follows: TGTGCCAGCAGCTTATGGGGGACAGAAAATCAGCCCCAGCATTTT.

This chain uses TRBV5-1 with TRBJ2-3; no clear D gene. This CDR3 is built from 15 residues. Trimming stripped 6 bases from V and 0 bases from J, with 14 bases between. Germline V gene sequence: CDR1 SGHRS, CDR2 YFSETQ. The CDR3 region has the DNA TGCGCCAGCACCCCTTTGGAGACTAGCACAGATACGCAGTATTTT. This codes for CASTPLETSTDTQYF.

The chain combines TRBV7-6 with TRBJ1-3; a weak D match, TRBD1 (5 bases). Per the germline V gene, CDR1 is SGHVS and CDR2 is FNYEAQ. Between the trimmed V and J ends, which lost 8 bases and 2 bases, there was a span of 19 bases. This CDR3 spans 16 amino acids. Here the CDR3 reads CASSQGGAGPGNTIYF. The CDR3 DNA reads as TGTGCCAGCTCCCAAGGTGGGGCAGGTCCTGGAAACACCATATATTTT.

This chain uses TRBV5-1 with TRBJ1-2; D ambiguous. The germline V gene encodes CDR1 SGHRS and CDR2 YFSETQ. V was trimmed by 3 bases and J by 4 bases, leaving 19 bases between them. CDR3 size: 16 residues. The CDR3 sequence: CASSSDGLSLFYGYTF. The CDR3 DNA is TGCGCCAGCAGCTCAGACGGACTGAGTCTTTTCTATGGCTACACCTTC.

The chain links TRBV6-1 to TRBJ2-7; TRBD2 might be the D (5 bases). Germline CDR1 is MNHNS and CDR2 is SASEGT. The CDR3 is 13 residues long. Between the trimmed V and J ends, which lost 3 bases and 9 bases, there was a span of 15 bases. CDR3 in amino acids: CASSEQDIRGQYF. The CDR3 region has the DNA TGTGCCAGCAGTGAGCAGGATATCCGGGGGCAGTACTTC.

The chain recombines TRBV5-1 with TRBJ2-7; D is possibly TRBD1 (6 bases). Germline CDR1 and CDR2: SGHRS and YFSETQ. The CDR3 spans 17 residues. The V end was cut by 0 bases, the J end by 0 bases, with 16 bases between. CDR3 in amino acids: CASSLGPTTGLSYEQYV. The CDR3, as DNA: TGCGCCAGCAGCTTGGGGCCAACCACAGGGCTCTCCTACGAGCAGTACGTC.

This chain's CDR3 is CASSDFSGRGSGELFF. CDR3 sequence (DNA): TGTGCCAGTAGTGATTTTAGCGGGAGGGGGTCCGGGGAGCTGTTTTTT. The gene calls are TRBV19 and TRBJ2-2; TRBD2 agrees at 11 bases. Germline loops: CDR1 LNHDA, CDR2 SQIVND (reference sequence). With 5 bases clipped from V and 6 bases from J, the junction kept 8 bases outside the gene matches. The length of the CDR3 is 16 residues.